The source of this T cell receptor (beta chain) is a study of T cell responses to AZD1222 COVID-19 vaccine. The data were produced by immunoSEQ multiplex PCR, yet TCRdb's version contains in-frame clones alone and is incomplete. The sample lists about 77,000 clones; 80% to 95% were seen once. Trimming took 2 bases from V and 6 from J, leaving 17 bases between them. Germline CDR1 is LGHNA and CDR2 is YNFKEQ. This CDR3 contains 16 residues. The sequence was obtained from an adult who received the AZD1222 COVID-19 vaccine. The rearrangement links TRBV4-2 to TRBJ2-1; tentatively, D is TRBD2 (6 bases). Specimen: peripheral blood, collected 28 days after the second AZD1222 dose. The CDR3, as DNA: TGTGCCAGCAGCCAATATATTTCGGGACTCAGCAATGAGCAGTTCTTC. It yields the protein CASSQYISGLSNEQFF.